Listed here are 32 T cell receptor beta chains from one sample, sequenced in a study of CD8 T cells in ankylosing spondylitis. Findings of the study overall: Made up of roughly 8 highly homologous variants, a TCR beta motif appeared characteristic of ankylosing spondylitis blood.

These TCRs' antigens remain unknown. MiXCR was run by TCRdb on the 5' RACE reads, yielding one entry per CDR3 protein. The profile shows some 800,000 distinct CDR3 sequences, over 9.5% of them singletons. The specimen was blood, either unsorted or a sorted T cell fraction (not recorded which). These TCRs come from a male donor with ankylosing spondylitis.

The sample holds many counts of this clonotype. The V gene is TRBV18, the J gene TRBJ2-5; D could derive from TRBD1 or TRBD2 (5 bases each). The CDR3 covers 17 residues. Trimming took off 6 bases at V and 2 bases at J, with 22 bases between the two ends. Looked up from germline, CDR1 is KGHSH and CDR2 is LQKENI. CDR3 sequence reads: CASSPPEPRGHQETQYF. CDR3 nucleotide sequence: TGTGCCAGCTCCCCCCCAGAGCCGAGGGGTCATCAAGAGACCCAGTACTTC.

This clonotype was detected a few times. Mismatch with germline at one junction end may stem from a read error. The genes are TRBV5-1 and TRBJ2-1, with D tentatively TRBD2 (7 bases). Germline V gene data show CDR1 as SGHRS and CDR2 as YFSETQ. CDR3 length: 15 residues. As DNA, the CDR3 is TGCGCCAGCAGCTTATCGGGGGGCTCCAACAATGAGCAGTTCTTC. It codes for CASSLSGGSNNEQFF.

This clonotype was observed a handful of times. V and J are TRBV4-3 and TRBJ2-1; a weak D match, TRBD2 (5 bases). The germline V and J ends were trimmed by 0 bases and 10 bases, with 13 bases remaining between them. The CDR3 is made up of 14 amino acids. Germline V CDR1 and CDR2: LGHNA, YSLEER. CDR3 loop: CASSQEGLFGEQFF. For the CDR3, the DNA is TGCGCCAGCAGCCAAGAAGGACTCTTTGGGGAGCAGTTCTTC.

This clonotype was recorded many times. The chain carries TRBV7-2 and TRBJ1-1; the D is unclear. V shed 1 base and J shed 5 bases, with 11 bases lying between them. Germline lookup yields CDR1 SGHTA and CDR2 FQGNSA. The CDR3 length is 14 residues. In DNA form, the CDR3 reads TGTGCCAGCAGCTTAGGAGGGATGGGGACTGAAGCTTTCTTT. Its translation: CASSLGGMGTEAFF.

This chain connects TRBV9 to TRBJ2-3, with TRBD2 identical over 7 bases. Germline V lookup: CDR1 SGDLS, CDR2 YYNGEE. J lost 1 base, V lost 4 bases, and 9 bases had no gene match. This CDR3 comprises 16 residues. The CDR3 here is CASSYHWEGRTDTQYF. CDR3 in DNA: TGTGCCAGCAGCTACCACTGGGAGGGTCGCACAGATACGCAGTATTTT.

The chain uses TRBV5-1 and TRBJ2-1, with D unclear. The CDR3 runs 14 residues. V was cut by 0 bases and J by 10 bases, with 14 bases left in between. Germline CDR1 and CDR2: SGHRS and YFSETQ. The CDR3 nucleotides read TGCGCCAGCAGCTTGGCCCTTTCTGAAGGGGAGCAGTTCTTC. Translating gives CASSLALSEGEQFF.

This clonotype has a handful of counts. The rearrangement joins TRBV6-5 to TRBJ2-7; the D gene could be TRBD1 or TRBD2 (5 bases each). The CDR3 contains 14 residues. Deletions cut 2 bases from V and 2 bases from J, with 10 bases between. CDR1 MNHEY and CDR2 SVGAGI come from the germline V gene. The CDR3 nucleotides are TGTGCCAGCAGTTACCGAGAGGGGACCTACGAGCAGTACTTC. Its protein is CASSYREGTYEQYF.

This chain connects TRBV11-2 to TRBJ2-3, with D tentatively TRBD2 (6 bases). This CDR3 is 18 amino acids long. The V gene's germline CDR1 is SGHAT and CDR2 FQNNGV. With 2 bases removed from V and 1 base from J, the gap between germline ends came to 19 bases. DNA of the CDR3: TGTGCCAGCAGCTTACGAACCATAGGCGGAGGGGGCACAGATACGCAGTATTTT. This gives the protein CASSLRTIGGGGTDTQYF.

The rearrangement links TRBV6-1 to TRBJ2-1; 7 nucleotides align to TRBD2. The V gene end was trimmed by 4 bases and the J gene end by 4 bases; junction bases not matched to a gene: 10. The CDR3 has 16 amino acids. The germline CDR1 and CDR2 sequences are MNHNS and SASEGT. CDR3 in amino acids: CASSAGGLSTYNEQFF. The CDR3 DNA reads as TGTGCCAGCAGTGCGGGGGGTCTATCCACTTACAATGAGCAGTTCTTC.

There are a few counts of this clonotype. The V gene is TRBV20-1, the J gene TRBJ2-1; unclear D gene. Germline loops: CDR1 DFQATT, CDR2 SNEGSKA (reference sequence). This CDR3 has 10 amino acids. V was shortened by 1 base and J by 11 bases, with 6 bases between the two germline ends. The CDR3, as DNA: TGCAGTGCTAGAGGGACCCAGCAGTTCTTC. This encodes CSARGTQQFF.

V gene TRBV20-1 combines with J gene TRBJ1-4; D ambiguous. V was clipped by 0 bases and J by 0 bases, with 11 bases between them. Germline V gives CDR1 DFQATT, CDR2 SNEGSKA (reference sequence). The CDR3 is made up of 16 amino acids. As DNA, the CDR3 is TGCAGTGCTAGAGAGGAAGGATTCGCAACTAATGAAAAACTGTTTTTT. Translating it yields CSAREEGFATNEKLFF.

This clonotype was counted only a few times. The gene calls are TRBV7-2 and TRBJ2-1; 9 nucleotides agree with TRBD2. CDR1 is SGHTA and CDR2 is FQGNSA in the germline V gene. CDR3 length equals 13 residues. J lost 14 bases, V lost 8 bases, and 13 bases had no gene match. This CDR3 reads CASRSWREGREFF. The CDR3 DNA follows: TGTGCCAGCCGATCGTGGCGGGAGGGCCGAGAGTTCTTC.

In this sample, this clonotype turned up a few times. The chain uses TRBV12-3 or TRBV12-4 and TRBJ1-1; TRBD1 matches at 8 bases. The CDR3 loop spans 12 amino acids. Unmatched junction bases numbered 5, after V lost 10 bases and J lost 4 bases. The CDR3 is CATGQGGTEAFF. CDR3 in DNA: TGTGCCACCGGACAGGGAGGCACTGAAGCTTTCTTT.

This chain connects TRBV6-1 to TRBJ2-7, with TRBD1 as a possible D gene (5 bases). Germline CDR1 MNHNS, CDR2 SASEGT. The V end was cut by 6 bases, the J end by 0 bases, with 15 bases between. The CDR3 length is 15 residues. The DNA of the CDR3 is TGTGCCAGCAGCATGGCGGACAACTACTCCTACGAGCAGTACTTC. Translation: CASSMADNYSYEQYF.

This clonotype was detected only a few times. The chain combines TRBV6-1 with TRBJ1-4, with 9 bases aligning to TRBD1. J was trimmed by 3 bases and V by 5 bases; bases with no gene match: 4. The CDR3 contains 15 residues. Germline values: CDR1 MNHNS, CDR2 SASEGT. The CDR3 region is CASSQTGGPNEKLFF. The CDR3 DNA is TGTGCCAGCAGTCAAACAGGGGGCCCTAATGAAAAACTGTTTTTT.

This rearrangement joins TRBV20-1 to TRBJ1-1; D is unresolved. CDR3 length: 14 residues. The V gene lost 0 bases and the J gene lost 7 bases, with 15 bases spanning the gap. CDR1 is DFQATT, CDR2 SNEGSKA, per germline (reference sequence). The DNA of the CDR3 is TGCAGTGCTAGAGAAGGCAGCTCATACTTTGAAGCTTTCTTT. It is translated as CSAREGSSYFEAFF.

This clonotype was counted at least ten times. The V gene is TRBV29-1, the J gene TRBJ2-7; TRBD1 might be the D (6 bases). The germline gives CDR1 SQVTM, CDR2 ANQGSEA. There are 12 residues in the CDR3. Trimming stripped 6 bases from V and 6 bases from J, with 15 bases between. The DNA of the CDR3 is TGCAGCGTGGGACATCAGAGAAGCGAGCAGTACTTC. Its translation: CSVGHQRSEQYF.

This clonotype was detected only a few times. V and J are TRBV5-1 and TRBJ2-5; perhaps D is TRBD1 or TRBD2 (5 bases each). This CDR3 spans 14 amino acids. V was shortened by 2 bases and J by 5 bases, with 13 bases between the two germline ends. Germline values: CDR1 SGHRS, CDR2 YFSETQ. The CDR3 DNA follows: TGCGCCAGCAGCTTTGGGACCTCGGGGGAGACCCAGTACTTC. Protein: CASSFGTSGETQYF.

The V and J genes are TRBV5-1 and TRBJ2-7; 9 nucleotides align to TRBD1. Germline V gene data show CDR1 as SGHRS and CDR2 as YFSETQ. The CDR3 has 15 amino acids. With 4 bases clipped from V and 4 bases from J, the junction kept 9 bases outside the gene matches. The DNA for the CDR3 is TGCGCCAGCAGCCCCGGGACAGGGATTATATACGAGCAGTACTTC. The encoded protein is CASSPGTGIIYEQYF.

The chain couples TRBV11-3 to TRBJ2-3, with 9 bases fitting TRBD1. V dropped 1 base and J dropped 4; count of bases not matched to a gene: 6. The V gene's germline CDR1 is SGHNT and CDR2 YENEEA. There are 16 residues in the CDR3. CDR3 nucleotides: TGTGCCAGCAGCTTAGGGAGGGACAGGGACGCAGATACGCAGTATTTT. Protein sequence: CASSLGRDRDADTQYF.

The CDR3 DNA follows: TGTGCCAGCAGTTACCCGGGAATCGCCTATGGCTACACCTTC. This codes for CASSYPGIAYGYTF. The V gene is TRBV6-5, the J gene TRBJ1-2; D unresolved. Trimming cost V 2 bases and J 4 bases, with 11 bases left between them. This CDR3 is built from 14 residues. The germline gives CDR1 MNHEY, CDR2 SVGAGI.

Many counts were recorded for this clonotype. The rearrangement links TRBV4-1 to TRBJ1-4, with D unresolved. Germline V gene sequence: CDR1 MGHRA, CDR2 YSYEKL. This CDR3 is built from 16 residues. V was shortened by 5 bases and J by 0 bases, with 13 bases between the two germline ends. The chain's CDR3 is CASSSTARATNEKLFF. CDR3 sequence (DNA): TGCGCCAGCAGCTCAACAGCCCGTGCAACTAATGAAAAACTGTTTTTT.

The table lists this clonotype with a few counts. The chain links TRBV11-2 to TRBJ2-7, with D possibly TRBD2 on 6 matching bases. The V end lost 2 bases, the J end lost 7 bases, and 12 bases lay between the germline ends. There are 13 residues in the CDR3. The V gene's germline CDR1 is SGHAT and CDR2 FQNNGV. The CDR3 spells CASSLREAGEQYF. The CDR3, as DNA: TGTGCCAGCAGCTTAAGGGAGGCCGGGGAGCAGTACTTC.

This clonotype has just a few counts. The rearrangement links TRBV20-1 to TRBJ2-1, with D unclear. This CDR3 region has 14 residues. The germline V gene has CDR1 DFQATT and CDR2 SNEGSKA (reference sequence). The germline V and J ends were trimmed by 4 bases and 0 bases, with 10 bases remaining between them. Written as DNA, the CDR3 is TGCAGTGCTAACCCAGTTAGCTCCTACAATGAGCAGTTCTTC. Translated, it gives CSANPVSSYNEQFF.

The rearrangement uses TRBV4-3 and TRBJ1-4, with D hard to call. Germline-derived CDR1 and CDR2 are LGHNA and YSLEER. The CDR3 loop spans 14 amino acids. The germline V and J ends were trimmed by 0 bases and 10 bases, with 12 bases remaining between them. CDR3 in amino acids: CASSQDWTRGKLFF. CDR3 bases: TGCGCCAGCAGCCAAGACTGGACCCGTGGAAAACTGTTTTTT.

The chain recombines TRBV7-2 with TRBJ2-3; a possible D gene is TRBD2 (5 bases). Trimming took 8 bases from V and 2 from J, leaving 11 bases between them. The CDR3 sequence is 13 residues long. The germline gives CDR1 SGHTA, CDR2 FQGNSA. CDR3 DNA: TGTGCCAGCGCGGGTCGGCCCACAGATACGCAGTATTTT. Its protein is CASAGRPTDTQYF.

This chain connects TRBV2 to TRBJ2-3; perhaps TRBD1 as D (5 bases). The ends were cut back, 2 bases at V and 5 bases at J, with 14 bases in the middle. The CDR3 totals 15 residues. CDR1 is SNHLY, CDR2 FYNNEI, per germline. The CDR3 bases are TGTGCCAGCAGTGAACTAGGGGTTGTTGGAGATACGCAGTATTTT. This encodes CASSELGVVGDTQYF.

This clonotype has a count of ten or more. This chain connects TRBV5-1 to TRBJ1-1; D possibly corresponds to TRBD1 (5 bases). Germline loops: CDR1 SGHRS, CDR2 YFSETQ. The CDR3 is made up of 14 amino acids. The ends were cut back, 0 bases at V and 5 bases at J, with 11 bases in the middle. The CDR3, as DNA: TGCGCCAGCAGCTTGGCGCAGGGAAGGACTGAAGCTTTCTTT. Amino acid sequence: CASSLAQGRTEAFF. Filled out from reference TRBV5-1 and TRBJ1-1, the complete variable domain reads KAGVTQTPRYLIKTRGQQVTLSCSPISGHRSVSWYQQTPGQGLQFLFEYFSETQRNKGNFPGRFSGRQFSNSRSEMNVSTLELGDSALYLCASSLAQGRTEAFFGQGTRLTVV.

This clonotype was counted a few times. The CDR3 region is CASSSFYTVDRSGYTF. The CDR3 region has the DNA TGTGCCAGCAGCTCCTTCTATACCGTCGACAGAAGCGGCTACACCTTC. The chain joins TRBV7-6 to TRBJ1-2, with D possibly TRBD1 on 5 matching bases. The germline CDR1 and CDR2 sequences are SGHVS and FNYEAQ. The CDR3 extends over 16 amino acids. The V end lost 4 bases, the J end lost 8 bases, and 23 bases lay between the germline ends.

V and J are TRBV18 and TRBJ2-1; D is perhaps TRBD2 (6 bases). The V end was cut by 3 bases, the J end by 4 bases, with 13 bases between. The CDR3 totals 15 residues. CDR1 and CDR2 from the germline V gene are KGHSH and LQKENI. In DNA form, the CDR3 reads TGTGCCAGCTCACCCTGGGTAGCGGAATACAATGAGCAGTTCTTC. Encoded protein: CASSPWVAEYNEQFF.

The V and J genes are TRBV20-1 and TRBJ1-2; 11 nucleotides align to TRBD1. Germline V gene data show CDR1 as DFQATT and CDR2 as SNEGSKA (reference sequence). The CDR3 length is 16 residues. V gave up 6 bases and J gave up 3 bases; unmatched junction bases: 12. CDR3 bases: TGCAGTGCCGATTTTGGACAGGGGGCATTTGACTATGGCTACACCTTC. Protein sequence: CSADFGQGAFDYGYTF.

In its sample, this clonotype was seen a few times. The chain couples TRBV18 to TRBJ1-2; TRBD1 aligns across 9 bases. CDR1 and CDR2 (germline): KGHSH, LQKENI. Trimming took 3 bases from V and 3 from J; bases not matched to a gene: 2. The CDR3 has 14 residues. CDR3 amino acids: CASSPGQGHYGYTF. Here the CDR3 DNA reads TGTGCCAGCTCACCCGGACAGGGGCACTATGGCTACACCTTC.